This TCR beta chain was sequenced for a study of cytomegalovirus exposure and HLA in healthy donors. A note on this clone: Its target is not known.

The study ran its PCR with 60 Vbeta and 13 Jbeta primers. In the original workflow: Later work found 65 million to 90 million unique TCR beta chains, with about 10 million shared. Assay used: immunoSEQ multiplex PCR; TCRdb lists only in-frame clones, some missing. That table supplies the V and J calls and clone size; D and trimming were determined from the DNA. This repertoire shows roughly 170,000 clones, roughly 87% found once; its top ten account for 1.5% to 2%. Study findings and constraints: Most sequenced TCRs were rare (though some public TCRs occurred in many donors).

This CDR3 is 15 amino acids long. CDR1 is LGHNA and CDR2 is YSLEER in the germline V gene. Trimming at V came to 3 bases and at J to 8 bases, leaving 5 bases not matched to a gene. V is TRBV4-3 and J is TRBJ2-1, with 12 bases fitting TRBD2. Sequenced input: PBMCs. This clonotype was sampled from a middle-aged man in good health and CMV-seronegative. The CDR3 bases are TGCGCCAGCAGCCAGCCGGGACTAGCGGGTCATGAGCAGTTCTTC. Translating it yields CASSQPGLAGHEQFF.